The 17 T cell receptor beta chains below all came from one sample that was sequenced in a study of neurological immune-mediated disorders. Via MiXCR, TCRdb re-called the 5' RACE reads, giving one row per CDR3 protein. Seen here are 50,000 or so distinct CDR3 sequences, roughly 4% observed once, and the top ten hold roughly 1.7%. Sequenced: PBMCs. These receptors all stem from a young man with multiple sclerosis.

This clonotype was seen a handful of times. This chain joins TRBV20-1 and TRBJ1-2, with D possibly matching TRBD1 (6 bases). V lost 1 base to trimming and J lost 3 bases, with 12 bases between them. The CDR3 length is 14 residues. CDR1 is DFQATT, CDR2 SNEGSKA, per germline (reference sequence). The CDR3 DNA sequence: TGCAGTGCTAGAGCTGTCACAGGGTACTATGGCTACACCTTC. It specifies CSARAVTGYYGYTF.

This clonotype showed up many times. V is TRBV29-1 and J is TRBJ1-2; D possibly corresponds to TRBD1 (6 bases). Germline V gene lookup returns CDR1 SQVTM and CDR2 ANQGSEA. The CDR3 has 12 residues. Trimming cost V 5 bases and J 6 bases, with 13 bases left between them. CDR3 nucleotide sequence: TGCAGCGTTCGTTCGACAGGTGATGGCTACACCTTC. Encoded protein: CSVRSTGDGYTF.

This clonotype was seen repeatedly, ten times or more. The gene calls are TRBV7-2 and TRBJ2-7; 15 bases fit TRBD2. V lost 4 bases, J lost 2 bases, and 3 bases stayed unmatched. Germline V gives CDR1 SGHTA, CDR2 FQGNSA. The CDR3 covers 16 residues. CDR3 sequence: CASSSRTSGGAYEQYF. The CDR3 DNA follows: TGTGCCAGCAGCTCGAGGACTAGCGGGGGGGCCTACGAGCAGTACTTC.

In this sample, this clonotype turned up many times. The chain links TRBV20-1 to TRBJ2-7, with D possibly TRBD2 on 6 matching bases. Per germline, CDR1 DFQATT and CDR2 SNEGSKA (reference sequence). This CDR3 has 14 residues. V lost 0 bases and J lost 5, with 14 bases in between. In nucleotides, the CDR3 is TGCAGTGCTAGAGATTCGGCTAGCGTGAACGAGCAGTACTTC. Translated: CSARDSASVNEQYF.

This clonotype was counted a few times. This clone may be a read error of a much larger clone one base away. The genes are TRBV3-1 and TRBJ1-5; no definite D call. This CDR3 region has 12 residues. V lost 5 bases to trimming and J lost 3 bases, with 5 bases between them. The germline gives CDR1 LGHDT, CDR2 YNNKEL (reference sequence). CDR3: CASSKYNQPQHF. The CDR3 DNA reads TGTGCCAGCAGCAAGTACAATCAGCCCCAGCATTTT.

This clonotype was counted at least ten times. V and J are TRBV2 and TRBJ1-2, with D possibly being TRBD1 (6 bases). This CDR3 is built from 17 residues. The germline CDR1 and CDR2 sequences are SNHLY and FYNNEI. Trimming removed 4 bases at V and 0 bases at J, with 18 bases between. The CDR3 DNA is TGTGCCAGCAGTGCCGATTGGGCCAGACAGGCTAACTATGGCTACACCTTC. Encoded protein: CASSADWARQANYGYTF.

With regard to this clonotype: A much larger clone sits a single nucleotide away, making a read error possible. V usage is TRBV3-1 and J usage is TRBJ2-3, with D possibly being TRBD2 (5 bases). Germline loops: CDR1 LGHDT, CDR2 YNNKEL (reference sequence). This CDR3 is built from 16 residues. Trimming removed 1 base at V and 5 bases at J, with 16 bases between. Here the CDR3 reads CASSQGTGLLGDTQYF. Here the CDR3 DNA reads TGTGCCAGCAGCCAAGGGACGGGGTTACTCGGAGATACGCAGTATTTT.

With respect to this clonotype: Possible read error: a much larger clone is one base away. This rearrangement joins TRBV28 to TRBJ2-7; TRBD2 matches 12 bases. CDR1 MDHEN and CDR2 SYDVKM come from the germline V gene. This CDR3 contains 17 residues. The CDR3 loop is CASSYPLGLAGFGERYF. Here the CDR3 DNA reads TGTGCCAGCAGTTACCCTTTAGGACTAGCGGGATTCGGCGAGCGGTACTTC.

This clonotype appeared many times. The chain carries TRBV9 and TRBJ2-3, with D perhaps TRBD2 (5 bases). The CDR3 spans 13 residues. The V and J ends lost 4 bases and 1 base respectively, with 7 bases between them. Germline V CDR1 and CDR2: SGDLS, YYNGEE. The CDR3 loop reads CASSPGGTDTQYF. For the CDR3, the DNA is TGTGCCAGCAGCCCCGGGGGCACAGATACGCAGTATTTT.

This clonotype was seen repeatedly, ten times or more. V and J are TRBV27 and TRBJ1-5; D might be TRBD1 (6 bases). This CDR3 has 14 residues. Trimming pared 7 bases from V and 3 bases from J, leaving 13 bases between. Germline lookup yields CDR1 MNHEY and CDR2 SMNVEV (reference sequence). This chain's CDR3 is CASTPDRDNQPQHF. The CDR3 nucleotides are TGTGCCAGCACCCCGGACAGAGACAATCAGCCCCAGCATTTT.

There are many counts of this clonotype. For the CDR3, the DNA is TGTGCCAGCAGCTACCGGGACGAGCAGTACTTC. Its translation: CASSYRDEQYF. This chain uses TRBV7-2 with TRBJ2-7; no reliable D call. With 4 bases removed from V and 5 bases from J, the gap between germline ends came to 6 bases. This CDR3 is 11 amino acids long. Germline CDR1 is SGHTA and CDR2 is FQGNSA.

This clonotype was recorded many times. The rearrangement joins TRBV2 to TRBJ2-6, with 8 bases matching TRBD1. The CDR3 is made up of 15 amino acids. The V segment lost 6 bases and the J segment 0 bases; nucleotides outside the gene matches: 1. Germline CDR1 and CDR2: SNHLY and FYNNEI. CDR3 in DNA: TGTGCCAGCAGGACAGGGGACTCTGGGGCCAACGTCCTGACTTTC. Translating it yields CASRTGDSGANVLTF.

This clonotype has at least ten counts. The DNA of the CDR3 is TGCGCCAGCAGCCGGGAAGCAGGGCCCTACGAGCAGTACTTC. Translation gives CASSREAGPYEQYF. This chain joins TRBV5-1 and TRBJ2-7; perhaps D is TRBD1 or TRBD2 (5 bases each). This CDR3 has 14 amino acids. The V end was cut by 4 bases, the J end by 2 bases, with 13 bases between. Germline V gene sequence: CDR1 SGHRS, CDR2 YFSETQ. The whole variable domain, remainder taken from reference TRBV5-1 and TRBJ2-7, is KAGVTQTPRYLIKTRGQQVTLSCSPISGHRSVSWYQQTPGQGLQFLFEYFSETQRNKGNFPGRFSGRQFSNSRSEMNVSTLELGDSALYLCASSREAGPYEQYFGPGTRLTVT.

The table lists this clonotype with many counts. The chain joins TRBV6-5 to TRBJ2-1, with D hard to call. The germline gives CDR1 MNHEY, CDR2 SVGAGI. V lost 0 bases and J 4 bases, leaving 4 bases between the germline ends. The CDR3 is 13 residues long. CDR3 DNA: TGTGCCAGCAGTTACTCGGGGTACAATGAGCAGTTCTTC. Protein sequence: CASSYSGYNEQFF.

The rearrangement uses TRBV19 and TRBJ1-2; D is undetermined. Trimming stripped 1 base from V and 8 bases from J, with 11 bases between. The CDR3 loop spans 13 amino acids. Per germline, CDR1 LNHDA and CDR2 SQIVND (reference sequence). The CDR3: CASSIATLGGYTF. The CDR3 nucleotides read TGTGCCAGTAGTATAGCAACCTTGGGAGGCTACACCTTC.

This clonotype was picked up many times. This sequence joins TRBV28 and TRBJ1-4; TRBD1 matches at 11 bases. V trimming: 6 bases; J trimming: 7 bases; junction bases outside the gene matches: 7. The CDR3 totals 15 residues. Per the germline V gene, CDR1 is MDHEN and CDR2 is SYDVKM. Here the CDR3 reads CASSPSGTGGEKLFF. In DNA, the CDR3 is TGTGCCAGCAGCCCCAGCGGGACAGGGGGTGAAAAACTGTTTTTT.

This clonotype came up a few times. This chain connects TRBV5-1 to TRBJ2-3; maybe TRBD2 (6 bases). The CDR3 totals 15 residues. Germline V CDR1 and CDR2: SGHRS, YFSETQ. Trimming stripped 0 bases from V and 3 bases from J, with 11 bases between. CDR3 in amino acids: CASSLGHGGTDTQYF. As DNA, the CDR3 is TGCGCCAGCAGCTTGGGGCACGGAGGGACAGATACGCAGTATTTT.